This T cell receptor beta chain was sequenced for a study of cytomegalovirus exposure and HLA in healthy donors. The wider study: T cells numbering about 180 million yielded 90 million to 140 million unique TCR beta sequences in an earlier analysis.

13 Jbeta primers and 60 Vbeta primers were used for the PCR. Original data processing: A later analysis counted 65 million to 95 million unique TCR beta chains, around 12 million shared. Libraries were prepared by immunoSEQ multiplex PCR; TCRdb keeps only in-frame clonotypes and omits some of them. V, J and clone size are taken as reported in that table, and D and trimming were inferred from the DNA itself. The sample contains 100,000 to 150,000 clones, about 85% of which appear only once. Participants comprised healthy donors of bone marrow. Study-wide points: Later analysis associated a missense DCLRE1C variant with TCR beta V- and J-gene trimming.

This clone was found a few times. As yet, its antigen is unknown. The ends lost 6 bases at V and 1 base at J; junction bases unmatched: 4. The CDR3 contains 14 residues. Germline loops: CDR1 MNHNY, CDR2 SVGAGI (reference sequence). The TCR sequence derives from a man between 18 and 35 years old in good health and CMV-seropositive. Sample: PBMCs. This chain uses TRBV6-6 with TRBJ2-3; 7 nucleotides line up with TRBD1. CDR3 DNA: TGTGCCAGCAGGACAGGGCTGGGCACAGATACGCAGTATTTT. It yields the protein CASRTGLGTDTQYF.